The 29 T cell receptor beta chains given below trace back to one sample, sequenced in a study of radiotherapy plus CTLA-4 blockade in lung cancer. Assay: immunoSEQ multiplex PCR; the TCRdb copy retains only in-frame clones and omits some. The sample gives some 77,000 clones, approximately 83% of which show up once; approximately 2.2% is in the top ten. Sequenced material: peripheral blood, taken from a patient treated with radiotherapy plus ipilimumab. These receptor sequences come from a human donor with non-small cell lung cancer who had a partial response to radiotherapy plus ipilimumab.

V is TRBV10-3 and J is TRBJ2-2, with D perhaps TRBD2 (6 bases). Germline values: CDR1 ENHRY, CDR2 SYGVKD. The CDR3 is 17 amino acids. Between the trimmed V and J ends, which lost 5 bases and 1 base, there was a span of 17 bases. CDR3: CAISRRREAENTGELFF. The CDR3 region has the DNA TGTGCCATCAGTAGGCGCAGGGAGGCCGAGAACACCGGGGAGCTGTTTTTT.

V is TRBV27 and J is TRBJ2-2, with 10 bases matching TRBD2. The CDR3 runs to 15 residues. Unmatched junction bases numbered 5, after V lost 6 bases and J lost 4 bases. The germline V gene has CDR1 MNHEY and CDR2 SMNVEV (reference sequence). Here the CDR3 DNA reads TGTGCCAGCAGGGGAGGACTAGCGGCCACCGGGGAGCTGTTTTTT. Translated, it gives CASRGGLAATGELFF.

The chain employs TRBV2 and TRBJ1-1; the match to TRBD1 covers 12 bases. This CDR3 is 19 amino acids long. The V and J ends lost 6 bases and 1 base, in that order; junction bases with no gene match: 15. Germline assignment: CDR1 SNHLY and CDR2 FYNNEI. The CDR3 DNA reads as TGTGCCAGCAGCCCCGGGACAGGGGGCTGGTTATTCCAGAACACTGAAGCTTTCTTT. Translating gives CASSPGTGGWLFQNTEAFF. Full variable domain (missing parts from reference TRBV2 and TRBJ1-1): EPEVTQTPSHQVTQMGQEVILRCVPISNHLYFYWYRQILGQKVEFLVSFYNNEISEKSEIFDDQFSVERPDGSNFTLKIRSTKLEDSAMYFCASSPGTGGWLFQNTEAFFGQGTRLTVV.

The chain joins TRBV11-3 to TRBJ2-5; a possible D gene is TRBD2 (5 bases). Between the trimmed V and J ends, which lost 1 base and 11 bases, there was a span of 17 bases. This CDR3 region has 14 residues. Germline values: CDR1 SGHNT, CDR2 YENEEA. CDR3 in amino acids: CASSLGWGLGEQYF. As DNA, the CDR3 is TGTGCCAGCAGCTTAGGATGGGGTCTGGGAGAGCAGTACTTC.

The chain joins TRBV29-1 to TRBJ1-5; maybe TRBD1 (5 bases). This CDR3 is 14 amino acids long. V gave up 4 bases and J gave up 0 bases, with 10 bases separating them. CDR1 is SQVTM, CDR2 ANQGSEA, per germline. In DNA, the CDR3 is TGCAGCGTTGGGGGGGACGATAGCAATCAGCCCCAGCATTTT. This translates into CSVGGDDSNQPQHF.

The chain combines TRBV18 with TRBJ2-4, with 7 bases lining up with TRBD1. This CDR3 has 15 amino acids. The germline V gene has CDR1 KGHSH and CDR2 LQKENI. After removal of 4 bases from V and 8 bases from J, the junction contained 11 bases not matched to a gene. CDR3 in DNA: TGTGCCAGCTCACTAGACAGGGTAAGCGTCGACATTCAGTACTTC. Its translation: CASSLDRVSVDIQYF.

The chain couples TRBV7-8 to TRBJ2-7, with D hard to call. The V gene's germline CDR1 is SGHVS and CDR2 FQNEAQ. This CDR3 contains 12 residues. V gave up 3 bases and J gave up 3 bases, with 6 bases separating them. CDR3: CASSFPGYEQYF. Written as DNA, the CDR3 is TGTGCCAGCAGCTTCCCCGGCTACGAGCAGTACTTC.

This clone turned up a few times. The chain combines TRBV10-3 with TRBJ1-1; the match to TRBD1 covers 7 bases. CDR3 length equals 13 residues. V lost 10 bases and J lost 2; bases outside the gene matches: 7. CDR1 and CDR2 (germline): ENHRY, SYGVKD. CDR3 coding DNA: TGTGCCAGCCGACAGGGTAGTAACACTGAAGCTTTCTTT. Translation gives CASRQGSNTEAFF.

This clone was seen a single time. The CDR3 loop reads CASSLGTMSTYEQYF. The CDR3 nucleotides are TGCGCCAGCAGCCTCGGGACAATGTCTACCTACGAGCAGTACTTC. The chain couples TRBV5-1 to TRBJ2-7, with a possible D match to TRBD1 (6 bases). The V end was cut by 4 bases, the J end by 2 bases, with 16 bases between. The CDR3 length is 15 residues. Germline-derived CDR1 and CDR2 are SGHRS and YFSETQ.

The chain has TRBV6-4 and TRBJ2-5, with 13 bases identical to TRBD2. The CDR3 runs 16 residues. The V segment lost 5 bases and the J segment 0 bases; nucleotides outside the gene matches: 3. Germline lookup yields CDR1 MRHNA and CDR2 SNTAGT. The CDR3 sequence is CASSLLAGGDQETQYF. The DNA for the CDR3 is TGTGCCAGCAGTTTACTAGCGGGAGGGGACCAAGAGACCCAGTACTTC.

V and J are TRBV6-6 and TRBJ2-7; D gene uncertain. Trimming removed 0 bases at V and 4 bases at J, with 10 bases between. In germline, CDR1 is MNHNY, CDR2 SVGAGI (reference sequence). This CDR3 comprises 14 residues. The CDR3 nucleotides are TGTGCCAGCAGTTACTCCTTCGATAGTTACGAGCAGTACTTC. Its translation is CASSYSFDSYEQYF.

This chain uses TRBV4-1 with TRBJ2-7; D is uncertain. The V end lost 4 bases, the J end lost 0 bases, and 10 bases lay between the germline ends. Germline assignment: CDR1 MGHRA and CDR2 YSYEKL. The CDR3 is made up of 14 amino acids. CDR3 DNA: TGCGCCAGCAGCCTCGACTTGCTCTCCTACGAGCAGTACGTC. Its translation: CASSLDLLSYEQYV.

In its sample, this clone was seen once. The rearrangement joins TRBV4-2 to TRBJ1-1, with TRBD1 matching over 7 bases. The CDR3 covers 15 residues. Per the germline V gene, CDR1 is LGHNA and CDR2 is YNFKEQ. The V gene end was trimmed by 1 base and the J gene end by 0 bases; junction bases not matched to a gene: 2. This chain's CDR3 is CASSQATGMNTEAFF. CDR3 DNA sequence: TGTGCCAGCAGCCAAGCGACAGGGATGAACACTGAAGCTTTCTTT.

The rearrangement links TRBV28 to TRBJ2-7, with 9 bases fitting TRBD1. CDR1 and CDR2 from the germline V gene are MDHEN and SYDVKM. The V gene end was trimmed by 3 bases and the J gene end by 3 bases; junction bases not matched to a gene: 21. The CDR3 extends over 20 amino acids. Written as DNA, the CDR3 is TGTGCCAGCAGTTTTAACCTAGAGGACAGGGGCAGAAATGTCCACTACGAGCAGTACTTC. Translating gives CASSFNLEDRGRNVHYEQYF. Full variable domain (rest looked up from reference TRBV28 and TRBJ2-7): DVKVTQSSRYLVKRTGEKVFLECVQDMDHENMFWYRQDPGLGLRLIYFSYDVKMKEKGDIPEGYSVSREKKERFSLILESASTNQTSMYLCASSFNLEDRGRNVHYEQYFGPGTRLTVT.

The rearrangement uses TRBV4-2 and TRBJ2-7; no definite D call. Per the germline V gene, CDR1 is LGHNA and CDR2 is YNFKEQ. V lost 0 bases, J lost 3 bases, and 6 bases lay in between. CDR3 length equals 13 residues. As DNA, the CDR3 is TGTGCCAGCAGCCAAGACAGACTCTACGAGCAGTACGTC. Translation gives CASSQDRLYEQYV.

The genes are TRBV27 and TRBJ1-4, with 7 bases that match TRBD1. Per germline, CDR1 MNHEY and CDR2 SMNVEV (reference sequence). V shed 6 bases, J shed 4 bases, and the junction held 5 bases outside the gene matches. The CDR3 loop spans 14 amino acids. Here the CDR3 reads CASRPGQHNEKLFF. The CDR3, as DNA: TGTGCCAGCAGACCGGGACAGCATAATGAAAAACTGTTTTTT.

This rearrangement joins TRBV2 to TRBJ2-4; 11 nucleotides agree with TRBD2. Trimming took 6 bases from V and 7 from J; bases not matched to a gene: 5. The CDR3 totals 14 residues. Germline-derived CDR1 and CDR2 are SNHLY and FYNNEI. The CDR3 protein is CASSVAGGRNIQYF. The CDR3 coding sequence is TGTGCCAGCAGCGTAGCGGGAGGGCGGAACATTCAGTACTTC.

This clone has more than one count but fewer than ten. The chain links TRBV19 to TRBJ1-5, with D unclear. Germline CDR1 is LNHDA and CDR2 is SQIVND (reference sequence). Trimming took 6 bases from V and 0 from J, leaving 12 bases between them. CDR3 length equals 15 residues. In nucleotides, the CDR3 is TGTGCCAGTAGGGCAGATAATTATAGCAATCAGCCCCAGCATTTT. It codes for CASRADNYSNQPQHF.

The genes are TRBV5-4 and TRBJ2-5, with a weak D call TRBD2 (5 bases). V was trimmed by 1 base and J by 5 bases, leaving 12 bases between them. CDR1 and CDR2 (germline): SGHNT, YYREEE (reference sequence). The CDR3 sequence is 14 residues long. The CDR3 spells CASSLLEGRETQYF. CDR3 nucleotides: TGTGCCAGCAGCTTGTTAGAGGGCCGGGAGACCCAGTACTTC.

V and J are TRBV25-1 and TRBJ2-7, with D maybe TRBD1 (5 bases). V lost 7 bases to trimming and J lost 6 bases, with 22 bases between them. This CDR3 has 15 residues. Per germline, CDR1 MGHDK and CDR2 SYGVNS. The CDR3 sequence is CASTPLVWAGREQYV. CDR3 sequence (DNA): TGTGCCAGCACCCCACTGGTGTGGGCAGGGCGCGAGCAGTACGTC.

This clone has only a few counts. This sequence joins TRBV5-4 and TRBJ1-4; D possibly corresponds to TRBD1 (5 bases). The CDR3 has 15 residues. With 5 bases removed from V and 7 bases from J, the gap between germline ends came to 18 bases. Germline values: CDR1 SGHNT, CDR2 YYREEE (reference sequence). CDR3 residues: CASSRSGGIGEKLFF. CDR3 DNA: TGTGCCAGCAGTCGATCGGGGGGGATAGGTGAAAAACTGTTTTTT.

This chain joins TRBV15 and TRBJ2-1; 8 nucleotides match TRBD2. The CDR3 is 18 residues long. Trimming took 1 base from V and 0 from J; bases not matched to a gene: 8. The germline gives CDR1 LNHNV, CDR2 YYDKDF (reference sequence). CDR3 coding DNA: TGTGCCACCAGCAGAGGGCTAGCGGGCGGTTCCTCCTACAATGAGCAGTTCTTC. It yields the protein CATSRGLAGGSSYNEQFF.

This clone was detected once. This sequence joins TRBV5-3 and TRBJ2-7; D unclear. TRBV5-3 carries the ORF label, with uncertain function. Trimming removed 3 bases from V and 3 bases from J, with 4 bases in between. The length of the CDR3 is 11 residues. The CDR3 reads CARSSHYEQYV. The DNA for the CDR3 is TGTGCCAGAAGCTCCCACTACGAGCAGTACGTC.

This rearrangement joins TRBV10-3 to TRBJ2-3, with TRBD2 matching over 10 bases. The CDR3 spans 16 residues. The V segment lost 2 bases and the J segment 10 bases; nucleotides outside the gene matches: 12. Germline V gene lookup returns CDR1 ENHRY and CDR2 SYGVKD. The CDR3 reads CAISEDLAGGPLSQYF. For the CDR3, the DNA is TGTGCCATCAGTGAGGATTTAGCGGGAGGCCCCCTATCGCAGTATTTT.

By share of the sample, this clone is medium-sized. V and J are TRBV27 and TRBJ2-7; TRBD1 might be the D (7 bases). The V gene's germline CDR1 is MNHEY and CDR2 SMNVEV (reference sequence). The CDR3 contains 14 residues. Trimming removed 2 bases from V and 3 bases from J, with 11 bases in between. In DNA, the CDR3 is TGTGCCAGCAGTTTAGGGCAGGGGGGCTACGAGCAGTACTTC. Translated, it gives CASSLGQGGYEQYF.

The rearrangement joins TRBV5-1 to TRBJ2-1; 7 bases fit TRBD2. Germline CDR1 reads SGHRS; CDR2 reads YFSETQ. The ends lost 0 bases at V and 6 bases at J; junction bases unmatched: 0. The CDR3 has 13 amino acids. The CDR3 DNA sequence: TGCGCCAGCAGCTTGGGACTAGCCAATGAGCAGTTCTTC. Translating it yields CASSLGLANEQFF.

The gene calls are TRBV6-1 and TRBJ1-2; 7 bases align to TRBD1. Germline lookup yields CDR1 MNHNS and CDR2 SASEGT. The CDR3 has 20 amino acids. J gave up 5 bases and V 3 bases, and 24 bases lay outside the gene matches. The CDR3 here is CASSDPDMLSPGQDKYGYTF. CDR3 nucleotide sequence: TGTGCCAGCAGTGATCCCGACATGCTCAGCCCCGGACAGGACAAATATGGCTACACCTTC.

The V gene is TRBV7-9, the J gene TRBJ2-3; 12 nucleotides match TRBD2. Germline V CDR1 and CDR2: SEHNR, FQNEAQ (reference sequence). The CDR3 is 16 amino acids. J was trimmed by 1 base and V by 4 bases; bases with no gene match: 3. The CDR3 bases are TGTGCCAGCAGCTCGGGACTAGCGGGTCGCACAGATACGCAGTATTTT. Translation: CASSSGLAGRTDTQYF.

This clone has just a few counts. The chain is built from TRBV28 and TRBJ2-3, with TRBD1 identical over 9 bases. V was pared by 5 bases and J by 2 bases, with 11 bases of the junction left unmatched. CDR3 length equals 17 residues. The germline gives CDR1 MDHEN, CDR2 SYDVKM. As DNA, the CDR3 is TGTGCCAGCAGTCCTCTCCCGGGACAGGGTCTCACAGATACGCAGTATTTT. This gives the protein CASSPLPGQGLTDTQYF.